Listed below are T cell receptor beta chains from one sample, sequenced in a study of cytomegalovirus exposure and HLA in healthy donors. TCRdb's copy holds only in-frame clones and misses some; the assay was immunoSEQ multiplex PCR. The table records approximately 160,000 clones, around 68% of them present only once. The sequencing input was PBMCs. The receptor set was obtained from a man aged 45-60 years in good health and CMV-seronegative. CDR3s include the opening cysteine and the closing phenylalanine or tryptophan. The order of the fields is V gene, clone size, J gene, D gene, CDR3 DNA, CDR3 protein. A D gene is named only where the DNA matches it firmly. The size field is filled for only some rows; it gives once, few, many or a size class.

TRBV5-4,once,TRBJ1-2,-,TGTGCCAGCAGCTTGGCCTTGTTACAGGGTTATGGCTACACCTTC,CASSLALLQGYGYTF
TRBV6-5,few,TRBJ1-2,-,TGTGCCAGCAGTTTGTCAGGGTATGGCTACACCTTC,CASSLSGYGYTF
TRBV10-3,few,TRBJ1-6,-,TGTGCCATCAGTGAAATCGGAGGGGCACCCCTCCACTTT,CAISEIGGAPLHF
TRBV19,once,TRBJ1-1,TRBD1,TGTGCCAGTAGTGCTCGACAGGGGATCACTGAAGCTTTCTTT,CASSARQGITEAFF
TRBV4-3,-,TRBJ1-2,TRBD1,TGCGCCAGCAGCCAAGATTGGGACAGGGACTATGGCTACACCTTC,CASSQDWDRDYGYTF
TRBV4-2,-,TRBJ2-5,TRBD2,TGTGCCAGCAGCCCGTCTGAGGGCGGGGGGCGCGAGACCCAGTACTTC,CASSPSEGGGRETQYF
TRBV6-1,-,TRBJ1-3,-,TGTGCCAGCAGTGAGCAGGGCCCCTCTGGAAACACCATATATTTT,CASSEQGPSGNTIYF
TRBV7-3,-,TRBJ2-7,TRBD1,TGTGCCAGCAGGCCGCCGGGACAGGGTGTCTACGAGCAGTACTTC,CASRPPGQGVYEQYF
TRBV2,few,TRBJ1-6,-,TGTGCCAGCAGTGAACGGGGAGGGGCGACACCCCTCCACTTT,CASSERGGATPLHF
TRBV18,-,TRBJ2-1,TRBD1,TGTGCCAGCTCACCACCGAAAGGACAGGGAGGAAATGAGCAGTTCTTC,CASSPPKGQGGNEQFF
TRBV2,-,TRBJ1-2,TRBD1,TGTGCCAGCACCGAACTTCGGACAGGCTATGGCTACACCTTC,CASTELRTGYGYTF
TRBV5-1,-,TRBJ1-2,TRBD1,TGCGCCAGCAGCTTGGGACAGGGTTTCGAGTCCTATGGCTACACCTTC,CASSLGQGFESYGYTF
TRBV5-1,-,TRBJ1-2,-,TGCGCCAGCAGCTTGGACAGGGATCCAGGATCCAACATCGCATTC,CASSLDRDPGSNIAF
TRBV25-1,few,TRBJ1-2,-,TGTGCCAGCAGTGAACCTCGTAACTATGGCTACACCTTC,CASSEPRNYGYTF
TRBV5-6,few,TRBJ2-7,TRBD1,TGTGCCAGCAGCGATATTCCCGGCCAGGGGGACCACGAGCAGTACTTC,CASSDIPGQGDHEQYF
TRBV7-2,-,TRBJ1-6,TRBD1,TGTGCCAGCAGCCAAACACGGGACAGCTATAATTCACCCCTCCACTTT,CASSQTRDSYNSPLHF
TRBV4-1,-,TRBJ1-3,TRBD1,TGCGCCAGCAGCCAAGGACAGGGGAACGCTCGAAACACCATATATTTT,CASSQGQGNARNTIYF
TRBV27,-,TRBJ2-7,TRBD2,TGTGCCAGCAGTTTTCGGACTAGAACTGAGCAGTACTTC,CASSFRTRTEQYF
TRBV2,few,TRBJ2-1,TRBD2,TGTGCCAGCAGTGCCCTACTTACTAGCGGGGGGTACAATGAGCAGTTCTTC,CASSALLTSGGYNEQFF
TRBV5-1,-,TRBJ2-7,TRBD1,TGCGCCAGCAGCTCGGGTCCCGGGACAGCCACCTACGAGCAGTACTTC,CASSSGPGTATYEQYF
TRBV5-1,-,TRBJ2-7,-,TGCGCCAGCAGCCCACAGGGAGGGGGGTACGAGCAGTACTTC,CASSPQGGGYEQYF
TRBV4-3,few,TRBJ1-2,TRBD1,TGCGCCAGCGGGGTAGGACAGGGAAACTATGGCTACACCTTC,CASGVGQGNYGYTF
TRBV7-9,few,TRBJ2-7,-,TGTGCCAGCAGAGACAGGTCGTCCTACGAGCAGTACTTC,CASRDRSSYEQYF
TRBV27,-,TRBJ1-1,TRBD1,TGTGCCAGCAGTTTAATTCCGACGGGACAGGTGAACACTGAAGCTTTCTTT,CASSLIPTGQVNTEAFF
TRBV7-9,-,TRBJ2-1,-,TGTGCCAGCAGCTTAAGATCCGGGAATGAGCAGTTCTTC,CASSLRSGNEQFF
TRBV7-8,-,TRBJ1-1,TRBD1,TGTGCCAGCAGCTTAGTAGGGGACAGGGCGATCCCTGAAGCTTTCTTT,CASSLVGDRAIPEAFF
TRBV6-1,-,TRBJ2-3,TRBD2,TGTGCCAGCAGTGACGGAAGCCGACCGGGGGGGCGACCAGATACGCAGTATTTT,CASSDGSRPGGRPDTQYF
TRBV7-9,few,TRBJ1-6,-,TGTGCCAGCAGCTTACCAGGGGATAGTTCACCCCTCCACTTT,CASSLPGDSSPLHF
TRBV4-1,few,TRBJ1-5,-,TGCGCCAGCAGCCAACAGGGATATAGCAATCAGCCCCAGCATTTT,CASSQQGYSNQPQHF
TRBV5-1,-,TRBJ1-1,TRBD1,TGCGCCAGCAGCCCCCAGACAGGGCGGAACACTGAAGCTTTCTTT,CASSPQTGRNTEAFF
TRBV25-1,-,TRBJ2-4,TRBD1,TGTGCCAGCAGTGGAGCCCTCGGGACAGGGAGCGTGAAAAACATTCAGTACTTC,CASSGALGTGSVKNIQYF
TRBV4-1,-,TRBJ2-7,-,TGCGCCAGCAGCCTCCAGATGAGCCAGGGTATCGACGAGCAGTACTTC,CASSLQMSQGIDEQYF
TRBV28,-,TRBJ1-6,TRBD1,TGTGCCAGCAGTTCCGGACAGGGGGGACTTATTTCACCCCTCCACTTT,CASSSGQGGLISPLHF